Below are 27 T cell receptor beta chains sequenced from a single sample in a study of T cell repertoires in aging, cancer and after chemotherapy. Multiplex touch-down PCR with TRB-A/B primers amplified rearranged V-D-J TRB sequences. TCRdb reprocessed the multiplex PCR reads with MiXCR, giving one entry per CDR3 protein. The sample consists of more than 2,500 distinct CDR3 sequences, over 30% of them appearing once. Amplification of TCR beta used genomic DNA extracted from peripheral blood. The sequenced material came from blood. These receptors came from a human donor in good health.

This clonotype qualifies as medium-sized. The V gene is TRBV7-3, the J gene TRBJ2-7, with D possibly being TRBD2 (6 bases). V shed 2 bases and J shed 5 bases, with 16 bases lying between them. CDR1 is SGHTA and CDR2 is FQGTGA in the germline V gene. The CDR3 length is 15 residues. The CDR3 DNA is TGTGCCAGCAGCTTATCCCGGGGGTCGGGCGACGAGCAGTACTTC. It translates to CASSLSRGSGDEQYF.

A few counts support this clonotype. The chain links TRBV18 to TRBJ2-7; no clear D. CDR3 size: 13 residues. The germline V gene has CDR1 KGHSH and CDR2 LQKENI. Between the trimmed V and J ends, which lost 5 bases and 2 bases, there was a span of 10 bases. In nucleotides, the CDR3 is TGTGCCAGCTCATCCTCTTTACCCTACGAGCAGTACTTC. Translation gives CASSSSLPYEQYF.

This clonotype is medium-sized (0.01 to 0.1%) within its sample. This sequence joins TRBV10-3 and TRBJ1-4; 8 nucleotides align to TRBD1. The junction had 7 bases not matched to a gene; V was cut back by 10 bases and J by 6 bases. CDR3 size: 13 residues. Germline V CDR1 and CDR2: ENHRY, SYGVKD. CDR3 region: CATGQGGDEKLFF. The CDR3 nucleotides read TGTGCCACCGGACAGGGTGGCGATGAAAAACTGTTTTTT.

DNA for the CDR3: TGTGCCAGCAGTTACGGGACTAGCGGGTTTTACAATGAGCAGTTCTTC. As protein: CASSYGTSGFYNEQFF. The genes are TRBV6-5 and TRBJ2-1; 12 nucleotides align to TRBD2. With V trimmed by 2 bases and J by 4 bases, 3 bases remained unmatched. Germline lookup yields CDR1 MNHEY and CDR2 SVGAGI. This CDR3 is built from 16 residues.

Within the sample, this clonotype is medium-sized. The V and J genes are TRBV27 and TRBJ2-5; D possibly corresponds to TRBD2 (6 bases). This CDR3 contains 14 residues. Per the germline V gene, CDR1 is MNHEY and CDR2 is SMNVEV (reference sequence). V lost 0 bases to trimming and J lost 5 bases, with 10 bases between them. CDR3 sequence reads: CASSLSRGTETQYF. The CDR3 DNA reads as TGTGCCAGCAGTTTATCCCGCGGGACCGAGACCCAGTACTTC.

Details on this clonotype: A much larger clonotype is one base distant, so this may be a read error. The rearrangement uses TRBV6-1 and TRBJ2-5, with D perhaps matching TRBD1 or TRBD2 (5 bases each). Germline assignment: CDR1 MNHNS and CDR2 SASEGT. V shed 2 bases and J shed 5 bases, with 18 bases lying between them. This CDR3 region has 16 residues. CDR3 in amino acids: CASSENEGQGSETQYF. The CDR3 nucleotides read TGTGCCAGCAGTGAAAATGAGGGGCAGGGTTCGGAGACCCAGTACTTC.

In this sample, this clonotype is medium-sized. Here the CDR3 reads CASSSDGYEQYF. In nucleotides, the CDR3 is TGTGCCAGCAGCTCCGATGGCTACGAGCAGTACTTC. The chain recombines TRBV7-3 with TRBJ2-7; D unresolved. This CDR3 is 12 amino acids long. The ends were cut back, 4 bases at V and 3 bases at J, with 7 bases in the middle. Germline values: CDR1 SGHTA, CDR2 FQGTGA.

This clonotype ranks as medium-sized (0.01 to 0.1%). The chain recombines TRBV12-3 or TRBV12-4 with TRBJ1-2; D remains ambiguous. The CDR3 has 14 amino acids. With 6 bases removed from V and 4 bases from J, the gap between germline ends came to 15 bases. As DNA, the CDR3 is TGTGCCAGCAGCCCGGCCACGCTCTCCTATGGCTACACCTTC. Its translation: CASSPATLSYGYTF.

Sample share makes this clonotype medium-sized (0.01 to 0.1%). The CDR3 DNA sequence: TGTGCCACCAGAAGACAGGGACAGGGGAAACAGCCCCAGCATTTT. Amino acid sequence: CATRRQGQGKQPQHF. The chain recombines TRBV15 with TRBJ1-5; TRBD1 aligns across 10 bases. CDR1 and CDR2 from the germline V gene are LNHNV and YYDKDF (reference sequence). CDR3 length equals 15 residues. Germline trimming cut 6 bases from V and 7 bases from J; bases unmatched to any gene: 9.

The chain combines TRBV20-1 with TRBJ1-3; D is uncertain. Trimming cost V 5 bases and J 0 bases, with 8 bases left between them. Per germline, CDR1 DFQATT and CDR2 SNEGSKA (reference sequence). CDR3 length: 13 residues. The CDR3 nucleotides read TGCAGTGCTTCTGATTACTCTGGAAACACCATATATTTT. This encodes CSASDYSGNTIYF.

This clonotype is medium-sized within its sample. The CDR3 is CASSDSGTGELFF. The CDR3 bases are TGTGCCAGCAGTGACTCCGGGACCGGGGAGCTGTTTTTT. The chain combines TRBV6-4 with TRBJ2-2; D is undetermined. The CDR3 length is 13 residues. Germline V gene data show CDR1 as MRHNA and CDR2 as SNTAGT. The germline V and J ends were trimmed by 0 bases and 5 bases, with 4 bases remaining between them.

This clonotype is judged medium-sized (0.01 to 0.1%). The V gene is TRBV5-1, the J gene TRBJ2-2; D is possibly TRBD1 (6 bases). This CDR3 comprises 15 residues. CDR1 and CDR2 (germline): SGHRS, YFSETQ. V lost 4 bases to trimming and J lost 6 bases, with 16 bases between them. CDR3: CASSTGTRDPGELFF. The CDR3 nucleotides are TGCGCCAGCAGCACCGGGACACGGGATCCCGGGGAGCTGTTTTTT.

The chain uses TRBV5-1 and TRBJ1-2; the D gene is possibly TRBD1 (5 bases). This CDR3 spans 13 amino acids. Germline CDR1 is SGHRS and CDR2 is YFSETQ. V lost 0 bases and J lost 7, with 10 bases in between. The CDR3 region is CASSLDQGGGYTF. CDR3 bases: TGCGCCAGCAGCTTGGACCAGGGTGGTGGCTACACCTTC. Complete variable domain (other parts from reference TRBV5-1 and TRBJ1-2): KAGVTQTPRYLIKTRGQQVTLSCSPISGHRSVSWYQQTPGQGLQFLFEYFSETQRNKGNFPGRFSGRQFSNSRSEMNVSTLELGDSALYLCASSLDQGGGYTFGSGTRLTVV.

Judged by abundance, this clonotype is medium-sized (0.01 to 0.1%). Here the CDR3 reads CARSWEDRADNSPLHF. The CDR3 coding sequence is TGTGCCAGAAGCTGGGAAGACAGGGCAGACAATTCACCCCTCCACTTT. This chain uses TRBV5-3 with TRBJ1-6; TRBD1 aligns across 7 bases. TRBV5-3 is classed as an ORF, of uncertain function. CDR3 length: 16 residues. V gave up 3 bases and J gave up 7 bases; unmatched junction bases: 10.

Sample share makes this clonotype medium-sized. The gene calls are TRBV27 and TRBJ1-2, with 8 bases fitting TRBD1. This CDR3 has 15 amino acids. CDR1 is MNHEY, CDR2 SMNVEV, per germline (reference sequence). The J segment lost 5 bases and the V segment lost 5 bases, leaving 10 bases of the junction unmatched. CDR3 protein: CASSPLNRGGYGYTF. CDR3 nucleotides: TGTGCCAGCAGTCCGTTAAACAGGGGGGGGTATGGCTACACCTTC.

This clonotype is medium-sized within its sample. The gene calls are TRBV5-1 and TRBJ2-7; 12 nucleotides match TRBD2. V dropped 4 bases and J dropped 2; count of bases not matched to a gene: 4. Germline V CDR1 and CDR2: SGHRS, YFSETQ. CDR3 size: 15 residues. CDR3 sequence: CASSPGLAGTYEQYF. CDR3 in DNA: TGCGCCAGCAGCCCTGGACTAGCGGGGACCTACGAGCAGTACTTC.

V is TRBV4-1 and J is TRBJ1-1; the D gene is possibly TRBD1 (6 bases). The CDR3 has 15 amino acids. Germline V gives CDR1 MGHRA, CDR2 YSYEKL. V was clipped by 4 bases and J by 5 bases, with 17 bases between them. CDR3 loop: CASSLRTGGKTEAFF. The CDR3 DNA follows: TGCGCCAGCAGCCTAAGGACTGGGGGCAAAACTGAAGCTTTCTTT.

This clonotype is judged medium-sized. The V gene is TRBV6-1, the J gene TRBJ2-7; TRBD1 is a possible D gene (5 bases). Trimming stripped 1 base from V and 3 bases from J, with 10 bases between. The CDR3 runs 14 residues. Per germline, CDR1 MNHNS and CDR2 SASEGT. The DNA of the CDR3 is TGTGCCAGCAGTGAAGGAACAGGCGGCTACGAGCAGTACTTC. Amino acids: CASSEGTGGYEQYF.

This clonotype qualifies as large. The chain joins TRBV6-5 to TRBJ1-2; D gene uncertain. V was clipped by 8 bases and J by 1 base, with 8 bases between them. The CDR3 contains 12 residues. CDR1 is MNHEY, CDR2 SVGAGI, per germline. This CDR3 reads CASGLSNYGYTF. CDR3 DNA: TGTGCCAGCGGGCTTAGTAACTATGGCTACACCTTC.

The gene calls are TRBV5-4 and TRBJ2-3; D is undetermined. V was clipped by 0 bases and J by 1 base, with 6 bases between them. CDR3 length equals 14 residues. Germline-derived CDR1 and CDR2 are SGHNT and YYREEE (reference sequence). Here the CDR3 DNA reads TGTGCCAGCAGCTTGGGTCTTGGCACAGATACGCAGTATTTT. This encodes CASSLGLGTDTQYF.

This chain links TRBV20-1 with TRBJ2-7; 7 nucleotides line up with TRBD2. The CDR3 consists of 15 residues. Per the germline V gene, CDR1 is DFQATT and CDR2 is SNEGSKA (reference sequence). After removal of 2 bases from V and 4 bases from J, the junction contained 11 bases not matched to a gene. This chain's CDR3 is CSARIPTGLSYEQYF. CDR3 in DNA: TGCAGTGCTAGAATTCCTACGGGACTAAGTTACGAGCAGTACTTC.

The chain combines TRBV2 with TRBJ2-1; TRBD2 aligns across 7 bases. After removal of 2 bases from V and 7 bases from J, the junction contained 5 bases not matched to a gene. The germline V gene has CDR1 SNHLY and CDR2 FYNNEI. The CDR3 is 14 residues long. The DNA of the CDR3 is TGTGCCAGCAGTGAACTAGCGGTACAGAATGAGCAGTTCTTC. Amino acids: CASSELAVQNEQFF.

This sequence joins TRBV6-6 and TRBJ2-1; D is unclear. Trimming cost V 0 bases and J 13 bases, with 10 bases left between them. This CDR3 contains 12 residues. The germline V gene has CDR1 MNHNY and CDR2 SVGAGI (reference sequence). The CDR3 DNA is TGTGCCAGCAGTTACTCCCCTCAGCCTCAGTTCTTC. Its translation: CASSYSPQPQFF.

Only a few counts were recorded for this clonotype. V usage is TRBV2 and J usage is TRBJ2-5; D gene ambiguous. Germline assignment: CDR1 SNHLY and CDR2 FYNNEI. There are 12 residues in the CDR3. V was pared by 6 bases and J by 5 bases, with 10 bases between. The chain's CDR3 is CASSERGETQYF. In nucleotides, the CDR3 is TGTGCCAGCAGCGAGCGCGGCGAGACCCAGTACTTC.

There are a few counts of this clonotype. The CDR3 region has the DNA TGTGCCAGCAGTTACGGGGCCGACATCGAGACCCAGCATTTT. Translating gives CASSYGADIETQHF. This rearrangement joins TRBV6-2 or TRBV6-3 to TRBJ1-5; tentatively, D is TRBD1 (5 bases). This CDR3 spans 14 amino acids. From germline, CDR1 is MNHEY and CDR2 SVGEGT. V lost 2 bases to trimming and J lost 11 bases, with 16 bases between them.

Relative to its sample, this clonotype is medium-sized (0.01 to 0.1%). This sequence joins TRBV6-4 and TRBJ2-1, with a tentative D call TRBD2 (7 bases). The CDR3 has 15 amino acids. Trimming left V 8 bases short and J 6 bases short, with 20 bases between. CDR1 is MRHNA, CDR2 SNTAGT, per germline. CDR3 sequence: CASARRGGEGNEQFF. CDR3 nucleotides: TGTGCCAGCGCCCGGAGGGGGGGTGAGGGCAATGAGCAGTTCTTC.

In its sample, this clonotype ranks as medium-sized. The rearrangement joins TRBV5-5 to TRBJ2-7; possibly TRBD1 for D (5 bases). The CDR3 covers 14 residues. V was shortened by 5 bases and J by 0 bases, with 12 bases between the two germline ends. Looked up from germline, CDR1 is SGHKS and CDR2 is YYEKEE (reference sequence). The CDR3 is CASRVIQDSYEQYF. The DNA of the CDR3 is TGTGCCAGCAGGGTAATACAGGACTCCTACGAGCAGTACTTC.